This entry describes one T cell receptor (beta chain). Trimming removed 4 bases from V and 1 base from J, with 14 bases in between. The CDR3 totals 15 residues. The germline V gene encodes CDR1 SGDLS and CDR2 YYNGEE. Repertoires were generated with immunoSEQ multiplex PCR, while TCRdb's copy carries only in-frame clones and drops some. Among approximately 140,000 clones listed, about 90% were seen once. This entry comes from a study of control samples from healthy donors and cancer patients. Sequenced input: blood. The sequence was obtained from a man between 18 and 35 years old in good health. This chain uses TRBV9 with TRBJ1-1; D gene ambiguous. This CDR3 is CASSPRRGGNTEAFF. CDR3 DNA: TGTGCCAGCAGCCCGCGGCGCGGCGGGAACACTGAAGCTTTCTTT.